The entry that follows covers one T cell receptor beta chain sequence. This sample is part of a study of blood T cell repertoires in COVID-19. Study context: Donors in the United States, Italy and Spain gave samples during acute or convalescent COVID-19. Sources were T cells, B-cell-depleted T cells, or PBMCs; the material itself was cDNA or gDNA.

V gave up 1 base and J gave up 6 bases, with 9 bases separating them. The CDR3 contains 14 residues. CDR1 is LGHDT and CDR2 is YNNKEL in the germline V gene (reference sequence). Study processing details: Researchers report that nucleated cell counts were estimated from reference gene primer amplification. Measured with immunoSEQ multiplex PCR; TCRdb has only the in-frame clones, and not every one. That table gives V, J and clone size, and the DNA gave D and trimming. The sample shows 90,000 or so clones, 86% of them seen only once. The chain uses TRBV3-1 (or the pseudogene TRBV3-2) and TRBJ2-2; D might be TRBD2 (6 bases). The sample taken for sequencing was peripheral blood. The receptor comes from a man older than 75 with active or convalescent COVID-19. CDR3 nucleotides: TGTGCCAGCAGCCAAGGGTGGGAGGCCGGGGAGCTGTTTTTT. This codes for CASSQGWEAGELFF.